Given below is one T cell receptor beta chain in context. Antigen specificity is unknown. What was sequenced were expressed TCRB transcripts, since all of the isolated RNA had been reverse transcribed. The read count averaged approximately 3.3 million across naive, central memory and regulatory T cell samples. The method was immunoSEQ multiplex PCR; TCRdb's version includes in-frame clones alone and lacks a portion of them. The sample has 140,000 to 150,000 clones, about 13% seen once. V was shortened by 3 bases and J by 0 bases, with 14 bases between the two germline ends. CDR3 size: 16 residues. Germline lookup yields CDR1 MNHEY and CDR2 SVGAGI. This sample was included in a study of beta chain features in type 1 diabetes. Whole-study findings and limits: Any role of HLA type in TCRB rearrangement remained unresolved here. It was among patients, rather than healthy donors, that naive, central memory and Treg TCRB repertoires appeared more similar. When Type 1 diabetes patients were examined, their TCRB CDR3s proved moderately but significantly shorter in all four CD4+ subsets.

All sorted populations exceeded 95% purity. The source of this sequence is a man aged 18 to 29 with type 1 diabetes. Sample: central memory CD4+ T cells from blood. This chain joins TRBV6-5 and TRBJ1-1; no clear D gene. The CDR3 loop reads CASSYTTKQMNTEAFF. In nucleotides, the CDR3 is TGTGCCAGCAGTTATACGACCAAACAGATGAACACTGAAGCTTTCTTT.